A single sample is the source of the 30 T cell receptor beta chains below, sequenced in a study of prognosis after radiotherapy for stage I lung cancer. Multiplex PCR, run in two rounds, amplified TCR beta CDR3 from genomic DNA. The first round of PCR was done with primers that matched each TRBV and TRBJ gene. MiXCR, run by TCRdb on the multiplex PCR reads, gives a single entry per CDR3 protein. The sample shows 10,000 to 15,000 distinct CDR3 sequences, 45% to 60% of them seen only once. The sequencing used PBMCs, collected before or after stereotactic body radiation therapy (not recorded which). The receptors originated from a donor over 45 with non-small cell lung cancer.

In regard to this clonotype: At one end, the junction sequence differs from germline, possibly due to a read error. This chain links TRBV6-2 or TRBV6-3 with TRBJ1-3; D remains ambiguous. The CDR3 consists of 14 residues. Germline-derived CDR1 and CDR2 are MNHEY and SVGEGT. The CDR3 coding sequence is TGTGCCAGCAGTCTATCATACTCTGGGAACACCATATATTTT. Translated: CASSLSYSGNTIYF.

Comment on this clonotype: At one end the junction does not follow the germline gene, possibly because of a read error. CDR3 region: CARSSGGALETQYF. CDR3 DNA: TGTGCCAGGAGTTCAGGGGGCGCGCTGGAGACACAGTACTTC. The V gene is TRBV6-2 or TRBV6-3, the J gene TRBJ2-5, with 8 nucleotides matching TRBD1. Germline assignment: CDR1 MNHEY and CDR2 SVGEGT. This CDR3 is 14 amino acids long.

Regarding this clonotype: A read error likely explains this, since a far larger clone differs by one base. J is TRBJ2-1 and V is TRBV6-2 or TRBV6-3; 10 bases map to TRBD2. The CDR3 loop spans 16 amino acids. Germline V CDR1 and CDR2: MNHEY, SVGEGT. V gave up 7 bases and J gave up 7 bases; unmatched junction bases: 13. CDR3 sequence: CASIDSLAGDRNEQFF. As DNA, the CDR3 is TGTGCCAGCATTGATTCCCTAGCGGGAGATAGAAATGAGCAGTTCTTC.

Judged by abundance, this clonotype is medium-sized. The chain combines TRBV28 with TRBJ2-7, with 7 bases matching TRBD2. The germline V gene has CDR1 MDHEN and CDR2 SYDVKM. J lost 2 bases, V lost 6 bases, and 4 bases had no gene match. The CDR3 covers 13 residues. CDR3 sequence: CASSPLAAYEQYF. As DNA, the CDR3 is TGTGCCAGCAGCCCTCTAGCGGCCTACGAGCAGTACTTC.

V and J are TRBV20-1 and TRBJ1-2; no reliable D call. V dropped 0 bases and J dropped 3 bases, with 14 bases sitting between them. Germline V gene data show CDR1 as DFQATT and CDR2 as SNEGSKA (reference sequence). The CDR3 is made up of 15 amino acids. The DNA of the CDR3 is TGCAGTGCTAGAGACCCAAATATCGCTCACTATGGCTACACCTTC. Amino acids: CSARDPNIAHYGYTF.

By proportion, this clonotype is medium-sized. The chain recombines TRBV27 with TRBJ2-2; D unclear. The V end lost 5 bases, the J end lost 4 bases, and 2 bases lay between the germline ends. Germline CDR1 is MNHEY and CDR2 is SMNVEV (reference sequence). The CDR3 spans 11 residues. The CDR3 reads CASSPTGELFF. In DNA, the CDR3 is TGTGCCAGCAGTCCCACCGGGGAGCTGTTTTTT.

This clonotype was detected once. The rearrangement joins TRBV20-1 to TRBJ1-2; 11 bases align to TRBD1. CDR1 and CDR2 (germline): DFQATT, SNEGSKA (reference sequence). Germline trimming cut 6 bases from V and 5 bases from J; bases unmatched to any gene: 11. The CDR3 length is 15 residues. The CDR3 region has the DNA TGCAGTGCCCTAACGGGACAGGGGGGTAAATATGGCTACACCTTC. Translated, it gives CSALTGQGGKYGYTF.

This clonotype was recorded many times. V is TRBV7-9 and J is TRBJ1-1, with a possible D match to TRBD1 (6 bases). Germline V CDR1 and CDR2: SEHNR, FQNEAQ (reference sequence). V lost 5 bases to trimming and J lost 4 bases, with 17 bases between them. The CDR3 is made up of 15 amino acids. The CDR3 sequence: CASSQNRDWRTEAFF. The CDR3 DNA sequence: TGTGCCAGCAGCCAAAACAGGGATTGGCGCACTGAAGCTTTCTTT.

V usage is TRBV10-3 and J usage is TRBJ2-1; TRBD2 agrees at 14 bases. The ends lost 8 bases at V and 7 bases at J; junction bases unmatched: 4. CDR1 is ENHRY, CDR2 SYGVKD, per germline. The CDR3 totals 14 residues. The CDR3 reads CAIGTSGSSNEQFF. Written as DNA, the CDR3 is TGTGCCATCGGGACTAGCGGGAGTTCGAATGAGCAGTTCTTC.

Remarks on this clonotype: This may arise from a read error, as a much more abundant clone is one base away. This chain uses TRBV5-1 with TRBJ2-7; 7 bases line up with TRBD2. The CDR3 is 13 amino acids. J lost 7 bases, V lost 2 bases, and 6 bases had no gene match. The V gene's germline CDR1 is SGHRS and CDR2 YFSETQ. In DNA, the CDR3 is TGCGCCAGCAGCTTTGCGGGGGTAGGGGAGCAGTACTTC. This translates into CASSFAGVGEQYF. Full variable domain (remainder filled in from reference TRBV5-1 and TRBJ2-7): KAGVTQTPRYLIKTRGQQVTLSCSPISGHRSVSWYQQTPGQGLQFLFEYFSETQRNKGNFPGRFSGRQFSNSRSEMNVSTLELGDSALYLCASSFAGVGEQYFGPGTRLTVT.

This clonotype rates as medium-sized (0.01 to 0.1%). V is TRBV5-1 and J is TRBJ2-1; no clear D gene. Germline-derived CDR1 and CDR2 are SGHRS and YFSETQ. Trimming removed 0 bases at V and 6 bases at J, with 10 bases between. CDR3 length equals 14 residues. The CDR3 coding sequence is TGCGCCAGCAGCTTGGGGGCCGGGCTCAATGAGCAGTTCTTC. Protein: CASSLGAGLNEQFF.

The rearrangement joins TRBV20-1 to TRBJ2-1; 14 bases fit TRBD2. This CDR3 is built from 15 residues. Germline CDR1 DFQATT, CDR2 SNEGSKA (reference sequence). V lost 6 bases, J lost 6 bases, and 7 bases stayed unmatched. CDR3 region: CSAPRLAGGPNEQFF. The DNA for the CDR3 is TGCAGTGCCCCGCGACTAGCGGGGGGGCCCAATGAGCAGTTCTTC.

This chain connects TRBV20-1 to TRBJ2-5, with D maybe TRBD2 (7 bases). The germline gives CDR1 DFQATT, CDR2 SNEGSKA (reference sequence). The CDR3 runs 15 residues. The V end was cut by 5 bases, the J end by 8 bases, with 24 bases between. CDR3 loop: CSAGGGGMAVDTQYF. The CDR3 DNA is TGCAGTGCTGGGGGGGGCGGGATGGCGGTAGATACCCAGTACTTC.

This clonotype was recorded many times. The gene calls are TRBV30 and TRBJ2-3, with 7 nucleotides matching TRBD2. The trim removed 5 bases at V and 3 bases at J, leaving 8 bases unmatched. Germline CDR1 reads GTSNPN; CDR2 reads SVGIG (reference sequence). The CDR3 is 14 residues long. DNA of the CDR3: TGTGCCTGGGGCAGCGGGATGGGGACAGATACGCAGTATTTT. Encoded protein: CAWGSGMGTDTQYF.

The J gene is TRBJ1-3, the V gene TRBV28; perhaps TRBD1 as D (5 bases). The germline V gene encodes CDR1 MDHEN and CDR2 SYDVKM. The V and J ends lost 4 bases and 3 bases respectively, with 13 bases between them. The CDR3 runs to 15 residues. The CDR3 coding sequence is TGTGCCAGCAGTTCACGGGGGATCAGTGGAAACACCATATATTTT. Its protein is CASSSRGISGNTIYF.

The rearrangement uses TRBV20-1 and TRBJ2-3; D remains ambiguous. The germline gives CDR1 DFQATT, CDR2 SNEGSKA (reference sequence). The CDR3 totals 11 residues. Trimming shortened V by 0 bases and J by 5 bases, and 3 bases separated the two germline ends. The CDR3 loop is CSAREVDTQYF. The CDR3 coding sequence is TGCAGTGCTAGAGAGGTAGATACGCAGTATTTT.

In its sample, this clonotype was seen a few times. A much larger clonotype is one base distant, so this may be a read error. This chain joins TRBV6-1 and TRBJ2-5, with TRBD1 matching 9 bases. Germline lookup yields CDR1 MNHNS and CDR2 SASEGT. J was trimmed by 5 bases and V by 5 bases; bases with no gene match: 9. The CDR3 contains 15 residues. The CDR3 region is CASSPHTGGGETQYF. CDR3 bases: TGTGCCAGCAGTCCTCATACAGGGGGCGGGGAGACCCAGTACTTC.

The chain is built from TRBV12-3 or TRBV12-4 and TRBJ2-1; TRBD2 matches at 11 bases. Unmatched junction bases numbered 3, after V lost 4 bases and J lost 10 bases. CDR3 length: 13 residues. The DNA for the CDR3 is TGTGCCAGCAGTTACCGGACTAGCGGGGAGCAGTTCTTC. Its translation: CASSYRTSGEQFF.

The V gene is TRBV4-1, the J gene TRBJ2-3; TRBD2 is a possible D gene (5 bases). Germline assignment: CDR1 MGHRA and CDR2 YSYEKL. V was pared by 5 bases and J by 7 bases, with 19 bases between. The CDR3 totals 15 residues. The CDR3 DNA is TGCGCCAGCAGCACCCGCACGGGAAGCGCGAATACGCAGTATTTT. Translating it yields CASSTRTGSANTQYF.

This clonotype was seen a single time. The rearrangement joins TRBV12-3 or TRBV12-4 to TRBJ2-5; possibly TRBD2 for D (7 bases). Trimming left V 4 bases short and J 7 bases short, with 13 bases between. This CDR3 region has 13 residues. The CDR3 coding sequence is TGTGCCAGCAGTTGGGGGGGCGTCAGGACCCAGTACTTC. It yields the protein CASSWGGVRTQYF.

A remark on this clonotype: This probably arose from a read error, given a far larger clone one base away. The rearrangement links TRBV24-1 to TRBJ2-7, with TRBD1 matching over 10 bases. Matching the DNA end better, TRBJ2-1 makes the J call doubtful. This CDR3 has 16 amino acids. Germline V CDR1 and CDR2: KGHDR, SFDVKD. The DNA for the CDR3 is TGTGCCACCAGTGCCCGGGGACAGGGGCATCACAATGAGCAGTTCTTC. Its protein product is CATSARGQGHHNEQFF.

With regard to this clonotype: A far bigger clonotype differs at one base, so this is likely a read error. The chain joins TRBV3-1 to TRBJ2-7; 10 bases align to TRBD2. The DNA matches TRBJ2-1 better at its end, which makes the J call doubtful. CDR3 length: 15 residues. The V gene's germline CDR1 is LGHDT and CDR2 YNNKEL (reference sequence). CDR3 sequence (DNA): TGTGCCAGCAGCCATAATGGACTAGCGGCGGGTGAGCAGTTCTTC. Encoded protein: CASSHNGLAAGEQFF.

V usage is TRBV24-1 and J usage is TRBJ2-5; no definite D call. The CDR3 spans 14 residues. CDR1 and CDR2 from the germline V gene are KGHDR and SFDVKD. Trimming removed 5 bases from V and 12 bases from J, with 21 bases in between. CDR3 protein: CATSGSRTQETKYF. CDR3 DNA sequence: TGTGCCACCAGTGGCTCCCGGACCCAAGAGACAAAGTACTTC.

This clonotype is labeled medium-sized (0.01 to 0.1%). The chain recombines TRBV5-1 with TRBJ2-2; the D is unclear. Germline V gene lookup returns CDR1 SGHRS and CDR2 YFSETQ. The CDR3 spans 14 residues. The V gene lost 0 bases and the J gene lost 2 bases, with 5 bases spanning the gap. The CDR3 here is CASSLGYNTGELFF. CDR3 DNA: TGCGCCAGCAGCTTGGGTTATAACACCGGGGAGCTGTTTTTT. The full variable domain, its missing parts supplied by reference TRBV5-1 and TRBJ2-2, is KAGVTQTPRYLIKTRGQQVTLSCSPISGHRSVSWYQQTPGQGLQFLFEYFSETQRNKGNFPGRFSGRQFSNSRSEMNVSTLELGDSALYLCASSLGYNTGELFFGEGSRLTVL.

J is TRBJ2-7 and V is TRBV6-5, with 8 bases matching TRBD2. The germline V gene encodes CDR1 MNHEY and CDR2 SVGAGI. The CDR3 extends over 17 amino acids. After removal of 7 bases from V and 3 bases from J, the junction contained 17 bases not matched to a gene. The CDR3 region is CASMSLSGGVGFYEQYF. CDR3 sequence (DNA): TGTGCCAGCATGTCACTATCGGGAGGGGTCGGGTTCTACGAGCAGTACTTC.

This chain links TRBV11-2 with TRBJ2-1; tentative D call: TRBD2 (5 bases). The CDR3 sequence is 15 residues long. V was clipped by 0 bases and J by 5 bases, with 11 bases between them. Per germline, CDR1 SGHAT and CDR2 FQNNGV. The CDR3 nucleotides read TGTGCCAGCAGCTTAGACGGGCGGGCCGACAATGAGCAGTTCTTC. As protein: CASSLDGRADNEQFF.

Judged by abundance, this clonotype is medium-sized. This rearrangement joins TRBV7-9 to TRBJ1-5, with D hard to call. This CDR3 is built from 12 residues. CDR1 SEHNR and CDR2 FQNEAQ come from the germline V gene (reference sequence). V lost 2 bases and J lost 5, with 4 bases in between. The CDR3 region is CASSLLDQPQHF. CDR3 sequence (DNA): TGTGCCAGCAGCTTACTGGATCAGCCCCAGCATTTT. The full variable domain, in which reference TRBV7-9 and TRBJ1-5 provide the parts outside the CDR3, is DTGVSQNPRHKITKRGQNVTFRCDPISEHNRLYWYRQTLGQGPEFLTYFQNEAQLEKSRLLSDRFSAERPKGSFSTLEIQRTEQGDSAMYLCASSLLDQPQHFGDGTRLSIL.

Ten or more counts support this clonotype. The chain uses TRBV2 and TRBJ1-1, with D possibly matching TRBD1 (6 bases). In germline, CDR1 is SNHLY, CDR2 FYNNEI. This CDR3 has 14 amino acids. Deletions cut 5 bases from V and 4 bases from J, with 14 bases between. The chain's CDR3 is CASSTTGSTTEAFF. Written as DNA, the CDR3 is TGTGCCAGCAGTACCACAGGGTCGACCACTGAAGCTTTCTTT.

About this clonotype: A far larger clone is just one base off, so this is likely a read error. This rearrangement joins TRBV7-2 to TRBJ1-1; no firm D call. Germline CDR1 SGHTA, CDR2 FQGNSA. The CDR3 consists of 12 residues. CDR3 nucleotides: TGTTCCAGCAGCGGTCCGAGAACTGAAGCTTTCTTT. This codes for CSSSGPRTEAFF.

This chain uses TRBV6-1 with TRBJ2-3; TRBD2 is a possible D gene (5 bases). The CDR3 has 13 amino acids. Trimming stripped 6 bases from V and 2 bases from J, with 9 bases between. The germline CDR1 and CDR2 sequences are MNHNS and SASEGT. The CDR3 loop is CASSLTTTDTQYF. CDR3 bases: TGTGCCAGCAGCCTGACTACCACAGATACGCAGTATTTT.